One and the same sample provided the 10 T cell receptor delta chains below, sequenced in a study of gamma-delta chains in newborns, infants, children. TCRdb reanalysed the reads with CATT. The top ten hold about 38% of the sample, which has 1,500 to 2,000 delta-chain clones, about 1.1% seen once. The sample comprised blood. These receptors all stem from a child who was a newborn, infant or young child, either healthy, febrile or measles-vaccinated (not recorded which).

This clone was found a few times. The TCRdb protein comes from a much larger clone and disagrees with this DNA's translation at residue 13, likely due to a read error; the protein given here is derived from the DNA. This chain connects TRDV2 to TRDJ1, with 12 bases aligning to TRDD3. CDR1 GEAIGNYY and CDR2 EKD come from the germline V gene. The CDR3 covers 19 residues. J gave up 3 bases and V 1 base, and 14 bases lay outside the gene matches. The CDR3 loop is CACDTLLGDTRGKADKLIF. The CDR3 DNA reads as TGTGCCTGTGACACTCTGCTGGGGGATACGAGGGGCAAAGCCGATAAACTCATCTTT.

Details on this clone: TCRdb's listed protein matches a much larger clone and diverges from this DNA's translation at residue 6, likely through a read error; the protein shown comes from the DNA. This rearrangement joins TRDV2 to TRDJ3, with TRDD3 as a possible D gene (6 bases). CDR1 GEAIGNYY and CDR2 EKD come from the germline V gene. The CDR3 runs 20 residues. Trimming removed 0 bases at V and 0 bases at J, with 17 bases between. The DNA for the CDR3 is TGTGCCTGTGACACCGTAGCCTCGGGGATCAGCTCCTGGGACACCCGACAGATGTTTTTC. Protein: CACDTVASGISSWDTRQMFF.

This clone came up a few times. The protein TCRdb lists belongs to a much larger clone and differs from this DNA's translation at residue 4, which points to a read error; the protein shown is made from the DNA. The chain couples TRDV2 to TRDJ2, with D hard to call. This CDR3 comprises 14 residues. Per germline, CDR1 GEAIGNYY and CDR2 EKD. V lost 1 base and J 6 bases, leaving 11 bases between the germline ends. DNA of the CDR3: TGTGCCTGTGACACTCCCTCCCGGGCAGCACAACTCTTCTTT. It translates to CACDTPSRAAQLFF.

This clone was seen a few times. The amino acid sequence in TCRdb belongs to a much larger clone and departs from this DNA's translation at residue 4, likely a sequencing read error; the sequence shown is translated from the DNA. This rearrangement joins TRDV2 to TRDJ3; TRDD3 aligns across 8 bases. The germline CDR1 and CDR2 sequences are GEAIGNYY and EKD. This CDR3 comprises 19 residues. The CDR3, as DNA: TGTGCCTGTGTCACCGCGGGGGATAGTGGGTCCTGGGACACCCGACAGATGTTTTTC. Translating gives CACVTAGDSGSWDTRQMFF.

Note on this clone: TCRdb's protein for this DNA is that of a much larger clone and differs from the translation at residue 9, likely a read error; the protein shown is the DNA translation. The same CDR3 also results from other DNA sequences found in this sample. The chain uses TRDV2 and TRDJ3; tentative D call: TRDD3 (6 bases). The V gene lost 1 base and the J gene lost 0 bases, with 12 bases spanning the gap. The CDR3 extends over 18 amino acids. Germline V gene data show CDR1 as GEAIGNYY and CDR2 as EKD. CDR3 sequence reads: CACDTYWGGSWDTRQMFF. The CDR3 DNA follows: TGTGCCTGTGACACGTATTGGGGGGGCTCCTGGGACACCCGACAGATGTTTTTC.

This clone turned up a few times. TCRdb's protein, taken from a much larger clone, differs from this DNA's translation at residue 12, likely owing to a read error; the protein displayed comes from the DNA. This rearrangement joins TRDV1 to TRDJ1; TRDD3 matches at 9 bases. The CDR3 has 21 amino acids. Germline lookup yields CDR1 TSWWSYY and CDR2 QGS. The V and J ends lost 1 base and 0 bases, in that order; junction bases with no gene match: 18. The CDR3 spells CALGERGPYWGTRCYTDKLIF. The CDR3, as DNA: TGTGCTCTTGGGGAACGGGGACCCTACTGGGGGACACGATGCTACACCGATAAACTCATCTTT.

This clone occurred a few times. TCRdb lists the protein of a much larger clone for this DNA, which differs at residue 4, so this is likely a read error; the protein given here is translated from the DNA itself. The rearrangement uses TRDV2 and TRDJ1; no clear D gene. V gave up 5 bases and J gave up 0 bases, with 18 bases separating them. The CDR3 is 16 residues long. The germline CDR1 and CDR2 sequences are GEAIGNYY and EKD. The CDR3 protein is CACAQVSRTDTDKLIF. CDR3 DNA sequence: TGTGCCTGTGCCCAAGTTAGCCGGACGGACACCGATAAACTCATCTTT.

By share of the sample, this clone is medium-sized. TCRdb's entry gives the protein of a much larger clone, which mismatches this DNA's translation at residue 6, likely from a read error; the protein reported here is translated from the DNA. The rearrangement uses TRDV3 and TRDJ1, with D tentatively TRDD3 (6 bases). The germline V gene encodes CDR1 TVYSNPD and CDR2 GDNSRS (reference sequence). The CDR3 is made up of 13 amino acids. The V gene lost 3 bases and the J gene lost 8 bases, with 19 bases spanning the gap. The CDR3 bases are TGTGCCTTGGCAAGCTCACTGGGCCTGAAACTCATCTTT. Amino acids: CALASSLGLKLIF.

This clone has just a few counts. The protein recorded in TCRdb matches a much larger clone and deviates from this DNA's translation at residue 19, suggesting a read error; the protein here is obtained by translating the DNA. J is TRDJ3 and V is TRDV2; 8 bases line up with TRDD3. CDR1 and CDR2 from the germline V gene are GEAIGNYY and EKD. The CDR3 spans 20 residues. CDR3 in DNA: TGTGCCTGTGACACCCTCTTACTGGGGGCTAGCTCCTGGGACACCCGACAGATGATTTTC. Its protein product is CACDTLLLGASSWDTRQMIF.

As concerns this clone: The translation of this DNA and the TCRdb protein of a much larger clone differ at residues 7 and 13, probably owing to a read error; the protein shown here is translated from the DNA. This chain joins TRDV2 and TRDJ1; a weak D match, TRDD1 (5 bases). Germline CDR1 and CDR2: GEAIGNYY and EKD. The CDR3 totals 14 residues. Here the CDR3 reads CACFLVREIDKLTF. For the CDR3, the DNA is TGTGCCTGTTTCTTGGTGAGGGAAATCGATAAACTCACCTTT.